Following are 24 T cell receptor beta chains from one sample sequenced in a study of T cells in Graves' hyperthyroidism and ophthalmopathy. Researchers amplified the TCR beta CDR3 regions from RNA transcripts. HTBI primers were employed in a first-round RT-PCR of the TCR CDR3. TCRdb independently ran MiXCR on the multiplex PCR reads; one entry per CDR3 protein. The repertoire holds about 480,000 distinct CDR3 sequences, with approximately 15% as singletons. Source material: blood. The receptors shown here come from a young woman with Graves' hyperthyroidism.

The table lists this clonotype with many counts. The chain recombines TRBV3-1 with TRBJ2-1, with 7 bases identical to TRBD1. Trimming took 4 bases from V and 6 from J; bases not matched to a gene: 9. CDR1 and CDR2 (germline): LGHDT, YNNKEL (reference sequence). This CDR3 contains 15 residues. CDR3 amino acids: CASSLTDRDGNEQFF. Written as DNA, the CDR3 is TGTGCCAGCAGCCTCACCGACAGGGACGGCAATGAGCAGTTCTTC.

The chain has TRBV6-2 or TRBV6-3 and TRBJ1-2, with a tentative D call TRBD1 (5 bases). Deletions cut 7 bases from V and 6 bases from J, with 18 bases between. Germline assignment: CDR1 MNHEY and CDR2 SVGEGT. The CDR3 totals 14 residues. The CDR3 region is CASNRQPNSDGYTF. The DNA for the CDR3 is TGTGCCAGCAATAGACAGCCGAACTCGGATGGCTACACCTTC.

Many counts were recorded for this clonotype. The rearrangement uses TRBV29-1 and TRBJ2-1; TRBD2 matches at 7 bases. CDR1 and CDR2 from the germline V gene are SQVTM and ANQGSEA. Trimming cost V 6 bases and J 7 bases; bases outside gene matches: 9. The CDR3 runs 13 residues. The CDR3: CSVSSGLGNEQFF. In DNA form, the CDR3 reads TGCAGCGTATCTAGCGGCCTCGGGAATGAGCAGTTCTTC.

This clonotype was detected many times. This chain connects TRBV20-1 to TRBJ2-1, with TRBD2 matching over 7 bases. The CDR3 covers 12 residues. V was clipped by 0 bases and J by 7 bases; unmatched bases: 0. The V gene's germline CDR1 is DFQATT and CDR2 SNEGSKA (reference sequence). The CDR3 spells CSARDGRNEQFF. For the CDR3, the DNA is TGCAGTGCTAGAGACGGGAGGAATGAGCAGTTCTTC.

Many counts were recorded for this clonotype. The V and J genes are TRBV2 and TRBJ2-2; weak D call: TRBD2 (6 bases). CDR1 is SNHLY, CDR2 FYNNEI, per germline. There are 14 residues in the CDR3. Trimming stripped 8 bases from V and 4 bases from J, with 14 bases between. The DNA of the CDR3 is TGTGCCAGCGGGGCAGGACTATTCACCGGGGAGCTGTTTTTT. Translated: CASGAGLFTGELFF.

The gene calls are TRBV6-2 or TRBV6-3 and TRBJ1-2, with TRBD1 as a possible D gene (5 bases). Germline V gives CDR1 MNHEY, CDR2 SVGEGT. Trimming removed 7 bases at V and 0 bases at J, with 15 bases between. The length of the CDR3 is 15 residues. CDR3 coding DNA: TGTGCCAGCACCTTATCAGGGAGAGCTAACTATGGCTACACCTTC. Residues: CASTLSGRANYGYTF.

The V and J genes are TRBV6-1 and TRBJ2-5, with TRBD2 matching 10 bases. This CDR3 region has 15 residues. Germline-derived CDR1 and CDR2 are MNHNS and SASEGT. Trimming cost V 5 bases and J 2 bases; bases outside gene matches: 5. CDR3 DNA: TGTGCCAGCAGTCCGCTACTAGCGGGGCAAGAGACCCAGTACTTC. This translates into CASSPLLAGQETQYF.

Written as DNA, the CDR3 is TGTGCCAGCAATCCTACTAGCGGGGGGACCCAGTACTTC. This codes for CASNPTSGGTQYF. This chain uses TRBV6-1 with TRBJ2-5; 11 bases agree with TRBD2. This CDR3 has 13 amino acids. Germline trimming cut 7 bases from V and 7 bases from J; bases unmatched to any gene: 5. The germline V gene has CDR1 MNHNS and CDR2 SASEGT.

The gene calls are TRBV6-2 or TRBV6-3 and TRBJ2-5; 11 bases match TRBD2. Trimming cost V 6 bases and J 5 bases; bases outside gene matches: 5. In germline, CDR1 is MNHEY, CDR2 SVGEGT. The CDR3 extends over 14 amino acids. The CDR3 coding sequence is TGTGCCAGCAGGACTAGCGGGGCAAAGGAGACCCAGTACTTC. Translating it yields CASRTSGAKETQYF.

V gene TRBV20-1 combines with J gene TRBJ2-4; TRBD2 matches at 12 bases. The CDR3 extends over 16 amino acids. Germline CDR1 is DFQATT and CDR2 is SNEGSKA (reference sequence). The ends lost 2 bases at V and 8 bases at J; junction bases unmatched: 10. In DNA form, the CDR3 reads TGCAGTGCTAGACGGCTAGCGGGAGGGAGGGGGGACATTCAGTACTTC. This translates into CSARRLAGGRGDIQYF.

This clonotype appeared a few times. This chain uses TRBV3-1 with TRBJ2-1; 11 bases match TRBD2. V dropped 7 bases and J dropped 11; count of bases not matched to a gene: 10. The length of the CDR3 is 14 residues. Germline V gene sequence: CDR1 LGHDT, CDR2 YNNKEL (reference sequence). The CDR3 spells CASTGLAGRAQQFF. CDR3 coding DNA: TGTGCCAGCACCGGACTAGCGGGTCGGGCTCAGCAGTTCTTC.

This clonotype was detected many times. The chain has TRBV30 and TRBJ2-5; D assignment may be TRBD1 or TRBD2 (7 bases each). CDR1 is GTSNPN and CDR2 is SVGIG in the germline V gene (reference sequence). The CDR3 spans 14 residues. Trimming stripped 3 bases from V and 2 bases from J, with 13 bases between. The CDR3 loop reads CAWSGGTVQETQYF. The CDR3 DNA reads TGTGCCTGGAGCGGGGGGACAGTGCAAGAGACCCAGTACTTC.

The gene calls are TRBV5-5 and TRBJ2-1; the match to TRBD2 covers 11 bases. This CDR3 region has 17 residues. Germline V lookup: CDR1 SGHKS, CDR2 YYEKEE (reference sequence). Trimming took 4 bases from V and 3 from J; bases not matched to a gene: 9. The CDR3 DNA reads as TGTGCCAGCAGCAAAATCGGGACTAGCGGATTCTACAATGAGCAGTTCTTC. It yields the protein CASSKIGTSGFYNEQFF.

This clonotype was observed a few times. This sequence joins TRBV12-5 and TRBJ2-7; 7 positions match TRBD2. After removal of 4 bases from V and 5 bases from J, the junction contained 8 bases not matched to a gene. The germline CDR1 and CDR2 sequences are LGHNT and FRNRAP. The CDR3 is 14 residues long. The CDR3 region has the DNA TGTGCTAGTGGTTCCCGGGGGGTTGAAAACGAGCAGTACTTC. It translates to CASGSRGVENEQYF.

This clonotype was counted many times. The chain combines TRBV6-2 or TRBV6-3 with TRBJ2-1; 7 bases are a match to TRBD2. Germline assignment: CDR1 MNHEY and CDR2 SVGEGT. The junction had 17 bases not matched to a gene; V was cut back by 6 bases and J by 6 bases. The CDR3 spans 17 residues. The CDR3 loop reads CASRSWPSGREVNEQFF. The CDR3 DNA follows: TGTGCCAGCAGATCGTGGCCCAGCGGTCGGGAGGTCAATGAGCAGTTCTTC.

This clonotype was found many times. The chain links TRBV20-1 to TRBJ2-1, with 9 bases identical to TRBD2. The CDR3 runs to 12 residues. Per germline, CDR1 DFQATT and CDR2 SNEGSKA (reference sequence). Trimming cost V 8 bases and J 4 bases; bases outside gene matches: 3. Here the CDR3 reads CSCGRAYNEQFF. The CDR3 bases are TGCAGTTGCGGGAGGGCTTACAATGAGCAGTTCTTC.

This clonotype was seen many times. Here the CDR3 reads CASHPSGRGPDTQYF. Written as DNA, the CDR3 is TGTGCCAGCCACCCCAGCGGGAGAGGGCCAGATACGCAGTATTTT. The rearrangement links TRBV14 to TRBJ2-3; TRBD2 aligns across 8 bases. CDR1 SGHDN and CDR2 FVKESK come from the germline V gene. Unmatched junction bases numbered 11, after V lost 8 bases and J lost 4 bases. There are 15 residues in the CDR3.

This clonotype was seen repeatedly, ten times or more. J is TRBJ1-2 and V is TRBV20-1; 8 bases align to TRBD1. CDR1 DFQATT and CDR2 SNEGSKA come from the germline V gene (reference sequence). The CDR3 has 12 amino acids. The trim removed 7 bases at V and 6 bases at J, leaving 7 bases unmatched. The CDR3 here is CSVSGQANGYTF. The CDR3, as DNA: TGCAGTGTCTCGGGACAGGCGAATGGCTACACCTTC.

This clonotype has a count of ten or more. In DNA form, the CDR3 reads TGTGCCAGCAGAACAGCGGGGAGCTCCTACGAGCAGTACTTC. Amino acids: CASRTAGSSYEQYF. This chain connects TRBV12-3 or TRBV12-4 to TRBJ2-7, with TRBD2 matching over 7 bases. This CDR3 has 14 residues. J gave up 0 bases and V 6 bases, and 5 bases lay outside the gene matches.

This clonotype was observed many times. J is TRBJ2-3 and V is TRBV6-1; D may be TRBD2 (7 bases). Trimming took 6 bases from V and 1 from J, leaving 14 bases between them. The germline V gene has CDR1 MNHNS and CDR2 SASEGT. The CDR3 extends over 15 amino acids. The CDR3 spells CASSNRAGGTDTQYF. CDR3 sequence (DNA): TGTGCCAGCAGCAACAGGGCGGGGGGCACAGATACGCAGTATTTT.

In its sample, this clonotype was seen many times. The V and J genes are TRBV24-1 and TRBJ2-5; the D is unclear. The length of the CDR3 is 16 residues. Germline V gene lookup returns CDR1 KGHDR and CDR2 SFDVKD. Between the trimmed V and J ends, which lost 4 bases and 0 bases, there was a span of 14 bases. The DNA for the CDR3 is TGTGCCACCAGTGACCGAAGGACGGTAGACCAAGAGACCCAGTACTTC. This translates into CATSDRRTVDQETQYF.

The table lists this clonotype with many counts. The chain is built from TRBV11-2 and TRBJ2-7; TRBD2 aligns across 8 bases. The CDR3 spans 14 residues. V was pared by 8 bases and J by 3 bases, with 9 bases of the junction left unmatched. Germline assignment: CDR1 SGHAT and CDR2 FQNNGV. CDR3 residues: CASFDGGVSYEQYV. The CDR3 nucleotides read TGTGCCAGCTTTGACGGGGGGGTCAGCTACGAGCAGTACGTC.

This clonotype occurred a few times. The V gene is TRBV28, the J gene TRBJ2-7, with TRBD1 identical over 7 bases. Germline assignment: CDR1 MDHEN and CDR2 SYDVKM. Unmatched junction bases numbered 4, after V lost 2 bases and J lost 6 bases. The CDR3 consists of 13 residues. The CDR3 DNA reads as TGTGCCAGCAGTTTAGACAGGGTCCTCGAGCAGTACTTC. Its translation: CASSLDRVLEQYF.

There are many counts of this clonotype. The genes are TRBV24-1 and TRBJ2-1, with 7 bases lining up with TRBD2. Trimming removed 4 bases from V and 5 bases from J; junction bases left unmatched: 10. The CDR3 totals 16 residues. Germline-derived CDR1 and CDR2 are KGHDR and SFDVKD. In nucleotides, the CDR3 is TGTGCCACCAGTGAACCTGGACTAGGACGAAACAATGAGCAGTTCTTC. Its protein is CATSEPGLGRNNEQFF.